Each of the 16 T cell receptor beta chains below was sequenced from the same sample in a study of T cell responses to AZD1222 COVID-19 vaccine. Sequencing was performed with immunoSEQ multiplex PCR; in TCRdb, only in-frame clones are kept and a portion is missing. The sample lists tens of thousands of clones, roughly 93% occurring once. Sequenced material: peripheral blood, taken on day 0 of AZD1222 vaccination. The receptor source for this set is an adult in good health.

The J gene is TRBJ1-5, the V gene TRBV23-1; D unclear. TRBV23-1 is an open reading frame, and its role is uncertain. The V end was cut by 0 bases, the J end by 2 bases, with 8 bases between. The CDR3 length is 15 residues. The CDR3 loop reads CASSQSMVRNQPQHF. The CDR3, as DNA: TGCGCCAGCAGTCAATCGATGGTTCGCAATCAGCCCCAGCATTTT.

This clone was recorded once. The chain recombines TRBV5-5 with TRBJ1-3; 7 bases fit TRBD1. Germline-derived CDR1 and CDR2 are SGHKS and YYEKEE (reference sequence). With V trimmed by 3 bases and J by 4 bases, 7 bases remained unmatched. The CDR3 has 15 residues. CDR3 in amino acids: CASSSLGGTGNTIYF. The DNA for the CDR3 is TGTGCCAGCAGCTCGTTAGGGGGCACGGGAAACACCATATATTTT.

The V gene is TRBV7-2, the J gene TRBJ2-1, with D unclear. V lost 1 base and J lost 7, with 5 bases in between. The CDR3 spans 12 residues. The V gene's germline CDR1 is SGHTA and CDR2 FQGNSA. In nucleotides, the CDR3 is TGTGCCAGCAGCTTAGTAGAAAATGAGCAGTTCTTC. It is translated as CASSLVENEQFF.

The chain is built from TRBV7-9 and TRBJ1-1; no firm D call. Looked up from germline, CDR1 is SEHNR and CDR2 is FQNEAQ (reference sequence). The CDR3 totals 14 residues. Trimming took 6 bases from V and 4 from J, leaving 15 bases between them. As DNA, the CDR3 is TGTGCCAGCAGAAGGGAGGCCCAGAGCACTGAAGCTTTCTTT. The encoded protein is CASRREAQSTEAFF.

CDR3 in amino acids: CASSSGAGNTIYF. CDR3 coding DNA: TGTGCCAGCAGTTCCGGGGCAGGAAACACCATATATTTT. This sequence joins TRBV6-2 or TRBV6-3 and TRBJ1-3; D possibly corresponds to TRBD1 (5 bases). The germline gives CDR1 MNHEY, CDR2 SVGEGT. V was shortened by 4 bases and J by 4 bases, with 8 bases between the two germline ends. The CDR3 consists of 13 residues.

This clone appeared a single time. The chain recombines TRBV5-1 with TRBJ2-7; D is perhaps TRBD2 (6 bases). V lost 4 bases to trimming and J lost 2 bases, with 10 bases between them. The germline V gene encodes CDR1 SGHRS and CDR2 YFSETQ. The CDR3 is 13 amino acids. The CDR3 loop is CASSGTSTYEQYF. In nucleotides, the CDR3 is TGCGCCAGCAGCGGGACTTCTACCTACGAGCAGTACTTC.

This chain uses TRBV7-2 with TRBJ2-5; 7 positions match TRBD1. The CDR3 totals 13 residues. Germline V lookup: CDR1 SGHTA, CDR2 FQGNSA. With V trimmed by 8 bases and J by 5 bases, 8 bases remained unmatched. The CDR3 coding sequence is TGTGCCAGCGAACTACAGGGGTCGGAGACCCAGTACTTC. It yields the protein CASELQGSETQYF.

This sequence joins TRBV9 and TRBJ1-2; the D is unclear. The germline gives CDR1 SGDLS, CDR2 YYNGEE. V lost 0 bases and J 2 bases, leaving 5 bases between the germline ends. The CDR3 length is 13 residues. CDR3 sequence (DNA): TGTGCCAGCAGCGTAGGTCGGAACTATGGCTACACCTTC. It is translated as CASSVGRNYGYTF.

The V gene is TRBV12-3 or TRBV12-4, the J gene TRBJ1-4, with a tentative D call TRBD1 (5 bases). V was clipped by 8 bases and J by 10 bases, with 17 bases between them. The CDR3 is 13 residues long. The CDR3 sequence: CASQGRNKGKLFF. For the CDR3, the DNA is TGTGCCAGCCAGGGCCGAAACAAGGGAAAACTGTTTTTT.

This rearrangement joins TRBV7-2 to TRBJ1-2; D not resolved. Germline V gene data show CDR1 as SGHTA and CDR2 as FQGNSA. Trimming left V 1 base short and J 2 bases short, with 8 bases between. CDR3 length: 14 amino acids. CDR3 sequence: CASSLGYENYGYTF. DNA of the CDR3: TGTGCCAGCAGCTTAGGGTATGAGAACTATGGCTACACCTTC.

The DNA of the CDR3 is TGTGCCAGCAGCTTCGGGTTAGGCGCCGGGGAGCTGTTTTTT. Translation: CASSFGLGAGELFF. The chain has TRBV11-3 and TRBJ2-2; unclear D gene. V lost 3 bases and J 6 bases, leaving 11 bases between the germline ends. The germline V gene has CDR1 SGHNT and CDR2 YENEEA. This CDR3 contains 14 residues.

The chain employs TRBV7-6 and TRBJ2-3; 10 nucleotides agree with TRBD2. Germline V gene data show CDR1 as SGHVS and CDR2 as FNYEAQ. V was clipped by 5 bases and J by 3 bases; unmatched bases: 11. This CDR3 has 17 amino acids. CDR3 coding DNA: TGTGCCAGCAGCCGGGTGGCTAGCGGGGGTAGGACAGATACGCAGTATTTT. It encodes CASSRVASGGRTDTQYF. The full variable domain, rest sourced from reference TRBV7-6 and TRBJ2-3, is GAGVSQSPRYKVTKRGQDVALRCDPISGHVSLYWYRQALGQGPEFLTYFNYEAQQDKSGLPNDRFSAERPEGSISTLTIQRTEQRDSAMYRCASSRVASGGRTDTQYFGPGTRLTVL.

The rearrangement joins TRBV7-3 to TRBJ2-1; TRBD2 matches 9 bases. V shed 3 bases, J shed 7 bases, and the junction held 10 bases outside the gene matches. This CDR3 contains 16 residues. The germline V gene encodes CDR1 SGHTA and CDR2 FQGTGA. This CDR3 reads CASSFSGGGIKNEQFF. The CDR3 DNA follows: TGTGCCAGCAGCTTTAGCGGGGGCGGGATTAAAAATGAGCAGTTCTTC.

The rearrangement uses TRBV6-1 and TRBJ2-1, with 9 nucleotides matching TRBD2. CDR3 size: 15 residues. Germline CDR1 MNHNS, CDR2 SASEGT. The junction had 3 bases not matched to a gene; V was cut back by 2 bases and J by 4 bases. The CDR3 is CASSELLAGYNEQFF. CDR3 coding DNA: TGTGCCAGCAGTGAACTCCTAGCGGGGTACAATGAGCAGTTCTTC.

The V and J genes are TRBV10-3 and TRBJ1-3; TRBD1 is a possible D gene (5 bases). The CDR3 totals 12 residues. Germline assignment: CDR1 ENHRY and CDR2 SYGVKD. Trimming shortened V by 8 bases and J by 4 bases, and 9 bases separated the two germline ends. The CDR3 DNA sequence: TGTGCCATCCAGGGATCCGGAAACACCATATATTTT. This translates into CAIQGSGNTIYF.

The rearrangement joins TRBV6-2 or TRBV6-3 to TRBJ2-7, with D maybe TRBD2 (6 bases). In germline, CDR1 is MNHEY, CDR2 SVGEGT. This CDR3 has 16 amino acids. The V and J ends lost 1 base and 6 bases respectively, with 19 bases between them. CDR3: CASSYFRGAGTGEQYF. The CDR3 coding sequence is TGTGCCAGCAGTTACTTCCGGGGCGCGGGGACTGGCGAGCAGTACTTC.